In this sample, the clone carrying this T cell receptor beta chain turned up a few times. The data stem from a study of blood T cells in healthy people across ages. Sample-barcoded 5' priming and a J-beta primer mix drove a second PCR of roughly 6 to 12 cycles. One entry per CDR3 protein results from TCRdb running MiXCR on the 5' RACE reads. The table includes some 550,000 distinct CDR3 sequences, around half detected once. The receptor comes from a man older than 75 in good health. Source material: blood.

The CDR3, as DNA: TGCAGTGCTAGAGATGGGGGGCGAGAGACCCAGTACTTC. Its translation: CSARDGGRETQYF. V gene TRBV20-1 combines with J gene TRBJ2-5, with D perhaps matching TRBD1 or TRBD2 (6 bases each). The V end lost 0 bases, the J end lost 4 bases, and 9 bases lay between the germline ends. The CDR3 sequence is 13 residues long. CDR1 and CDR2 (germline): DFQATT, SNEGSKA (reference sequence).